The source of this T cell receptor (beta chain) is a study of blood T cells in healthy people across ages. The second PCR ran roughly 7 to 12 cycles with a sample-barcoded 5' primer and J-beta primers. One entry per CDR3 protein results from TCRdb running MiXCR on the 5' RACE reads. The sample comprises approximately 850,000 distinct CDR3 sequences, nearly 60% of which are singletons, and about 20% rests with the top ten. Unmatched junction bases numbered 5, after V lost 5 bases and J lost 4 bases. The CDR3 runs to 14 residues. Per germline, CDR1 MRHNA and CDR2 SNTAGT. The specimen sequenced was blood. The TCR originated in a man aged 30 to 45 in good health. V is TRBV6-4 and J is TRBJ2-3; 8 nucleotides align to TRBD1. The CDR3 reads CASSPQGAADTQYF. The CDR3 bases are TGTGCCAGCAGTCCTCAGGGGGCGGCAGATACGCAGTATTTT.